This record covers a single T cell receptor (beta chain). The data stem from a study of blood T cell repertoires in COVID-19. About the study: Samples came from the United States, Italy and Spain, spanning acute and convalescent COVID-19.

Germline CDR1 reads GTSNPN; CDR2 reads SVGIG (reference sequence). This CDR3 is built from 17 residues. V shed 1 base and J 0 bases; nucleotides not matched to a gene: 8. Libraries were prepared by immunoSEQ multiplex PCR; TCRdb keeps only in-frame clonotypes and omits some of them. The sample includes a few hundred thousand clones, roughly 84% of them seen just once. The recovered donors of Cohort 3 showed two negative PCRs, clearance, or symptom resolution. This rearrangement joins TRBV30 to TRBJ1-5, with 8 bases matching TRBD1. The sequence derives from a woman aged 25 to 45 who had recovered from COVID-19. The source material was PBMCs or T cells enriched from blood (not recorded which). This CDR3 reads CAWSADRETYSNQPQHF. The CDR3 DNA sequence: TGTGCCTGGAGTGCGGACAGGGAAACATATAGCAATCAGCCCCAGCATTTT.